These 20 T cell receptor delta chains originate from one sample sequenced in a study of γδ T cells in repeated Plasmodium falciparum infection. Bulk repertoires came from Vgamma9/Vdelta2+ or Vdelta2-negative gammadelta T cells flow-sorted from PBMC. TCRdb re-called the multiplex PCR reads through CATT. The top ten hold approximately 15% of the sample, which has tens of thousands of delta-chain clones, around 1.5% seen once. Sequenced input: gamma-delta T cells from blood. The receptors come from a pool of human donors (malaria-infected and uninfected, not separated).

Remarks on this clone: TCRdb's protein, taken from a much larger clone, differs from this DNA's translation at residue 4, likely owing to a read error; the protein displayed comes from the DNA. The CDR3 bases are TGTGCTCTTAGGGATACTACTTCGGGGAGCCACTTCCTACGTTTTAAACTGGGGGTCTCCACCGATAAACTCATCTTT. Translated, it gives CALRDTTSGSHFLRFKLGVSTDKLIF. The chain joins TRDV1 to TRDJ1, with D possibly called TRDD2 or TRDD3 (8 bases each). The J gene was not available in TCRdb and was assigned here by matching the DNA to germline segments. The CDR3 length is 26 residues. Germline-derived CDR1 and CDR2 are TSWWSYY and QGS.

Of note for this clone: A single base is all that separates this from a far larger clone, so a read error is likely. The identical CDR3 is also encoded by other nucleotide sequences in the sample. CDR3 protein: CACDPITPEGSSPGPLNKLIF. The CDR3 nucleotides read TGTGCCTGTGACCCAATAACGCCTGAGGGTTCGAGTCCGGGGCCTCTTAATAAACTCATCTTT. This chain uses TRDV2 with TRDJ1; D remains unclear. Here the J gene was assigned by germline matching of the DNA, as TCRdb has none. The germline gives CDR1 GEAIGNYY, CDR2 EKD. The CDR3 contains 21 residues. V lost 3 bases to trimming and J lost 6 bases, with 37 bases between them.

With regard to this clone: A read error likely explains why the TCRdb protein, taken from a much larger clone, differs from this DNA's translation at residue 18; the protein shown is translated from the DNA. The chain joins TRDV1 to TRDJ1; a possible D gene is TRDD2 (7 bases). The J gene is absent in TCRdb and was assigned here via DNA matching to germline. The CDR3 extends over 25 amino acids. V was shortened by 0 bases and J by 2 bases, with 40 bases between the two germline ends. Looked up from germline, CDR1 is TSWWSYY and CDR2 is QGS. Here the CDR3 DNA reads TGTGCTCTTGGGGAACTACAAAGGTACGTCTTCCTAGCTCCTACTGGGAACCATACTACCGATAAACTCATCTTT. Amino acids: CALGELQRYVFLAPTGNHTTDKLIF.

In its sample, this clone was seen a few times. The protein that TCRdb holds for this DNA derives from a much larger clone and differs from the translated DNA at residue 15, which likely indicates a read error; the protein shown here is translated from the DNA. This rearrangement joins TRDV2 to TRDJ1; 11 bases fit TRDD3. The CDR3 has 19 residues. CDR1 is GEAIGNYY, CDR2 EKD, per germline. The CDR3 here is CACDTVPGGYSTYTGKLIF. The CDR3 coding sequence is TGTGCCTGTGACACCGTGCCTGGGGGATACTCCACGTACACCGGTAAACTCATCTTT.

At least ten counts were recorded for this clone. TCRdb's entry gives the protein of a much larger clone, which mismatches this DNA's translation at residue 10, likely from a read error; the protein reported here is translated from the DNA. The chain links TRDV1 to TRDJ1; 7 bases agree with TRDD3. Germline V gives CDR1 TSWWSYY, CDR2 QGS. This CDR3 contains 19 residues. The CDR3: CALGLKGRERWGPTHKLIF. DNA of the CDR3: TGTGCTCTTGGGCTGAAAGGCCGGGAGCGCTGGGGGCCCACCCATAAACTCATCTTT.

This clone has ten or more counts. Since a far larger clone is one base different, this is likely a read error. Other DNA sequences in the same sample also yield this CDR3. The V gene is TRDV1, the J gene TRDJ1; 9 nucleotides agree with TRDD3. Germline V gene data show CDR1 as TSWWSYY and CDR2 as QGS. V lost 0 bases to trimming and J lost 3 bases; unmatched junction nucleotides: 5. The CDR3 covers 16 residues. CDR3 sequence: CALGELPGGSPDKLIF. The CDR3 DNA sequence: TGTGCTCTTGGGGAACTCCCTGGGGGATCCCCCGATAAACTCATCTTT.

On this clone: TCRdb assigns this DNA the protein of a much larger clone, which departs from its translation at residue 22; this likely reflects a read error, and the protein shown comes from translating the DNA. The chain uses TRDV1 and TRDJ1, with 10 positions matching TRDD3. The CDR3 length is 24 residues. CDR1 TSWWSYY and CDR2 QGS come from the germline V gene. In DNA form, the CDR3 reads TGTGCTCTTGGGGGAGAGATGCCTTCCTATCTCTCTCTCCTAACTGGGGGATTTTTCGGTAAACCCATCTTT. Protein sequence: CALGGEMPSYLSLLTGGFFGKPIF.

This clone was detected a few times. The protein TCRdb lists belongs to a much larger clone and differs from this DNA's translation at residue 17, which points to a read error; the protein shown is made from the DNA. The gene calls are TRDV1 and TRDJ1, with 7 bases aligning to TRDD3. Germline matching of the DNA provided the J gene here, since TCRdb leaves it blank. Germline-derived CDR1 and CDR2 are TSWWSYY and QGS. Trimming at V came to 8 bases and at J to 4 bases, leaving 34 bases not matched to a gene. This CDR3 has 22 amino acids. CDR3 sequence (DNA): TGTGCTCTTTGGGGTGACCGCATACCCTGTACTGGGGATGGGGGGCGTATCGATAAACTCATCTTT. Protein sequence: CALWGDRIPCTGDGGRIDKLIF.

Only a few counts were recorded for this clone. The TCRdb protein, from a much larger clone, departs from this DNA's translation at residue 5, likely by read error; the protein shown derives from the DNA. This chain connects TRDV1 to TRDJ1; 9 bases line up with TRDD3. The J gene is absent in TCRdb and was assigned here via DNA matching to germline. This CDR3 spans 21 amino acids. Germline CDR1 TSWWSYY, CDR2 QGS. V lost 5 bases and J lost 0; bases outside the gene matches: 22. CDR3 bases: TGTGCTCTTGGGCCCCTTCCTGACGTACTGGGGGACCAACCTAACACCGATAAACTCATCTTT. This translates into CALGPLPDVLGDQPNTDKLIF.

The sample holds a few counts of this clone. This likely came from a read error, as a far larger clone is one base away. This CDR3 is also generated by other DNA sequences in the sample. The genes are TRDV1 and TRDJ1, with D perhaps TRDD2 (6 bases). TCRdb is silent on the J gene; assignment here came from matching the DNA to germline. There are 20 residues in the CDR3. The germline gives CDR1 TSWWSYY, CDR2 QGS. In DNA, the CDR3 is TGTGCTCTTGTGGAACCCCCCCCTTTCCTATTCGGCCATTCCCCTGATAAACTCATCTTT. Its translation is CALVEPPPFLFGHSPDKLIF.

There are a few counts of this clone. A far more abundant clone sits one base away, making this likely a read error. Other DNA sequences from this sample encode an identical CDR3 as well. The J gene is uncalled and the V gene is TRDV1; TRDD3, the D gene given by the table, was not confirmed from the DNA. The CDR3 extends over 21 amino acids. Per the germline V gene, CDR1 is TSWWSYY and CDR2 is QGS. The CDR3 DNA sequence: TGTGCTCTTGGGGAAGATAATTCGCCTATGTGGGATTCTGAGTACACCGATAAACTCATCTTC. This sequence encodes CALGEDNSPMWDSEYTDKLIF.

This clone has a handful of counts. TCRdb's listed protein matches a much larger clone and diverges from this DNA's translation at residue 14, likely through a read error; the protein shown comes from the DNA. The V call is TRDV3, the J call TRDJ1, with 9 bases that match TRDD2. Here the J gene came from matching the DNA to germline, since TCRdb omits it. Trimming cost V 5 bases and J 3 bases; bases outside gene matches: 25. This CDR3 has 19 amino acids. Germline V gene data show CDR1 as TVYSNPD and CDR2 as GDNSRS (reference sequence). The CDR3 protein is CAPDGLPTKATGGADKLIF. CDR3 in DNA: TGTGCCCCGGATGGCCTTCCTACGAAGGCGACTGGCGGGGCCGATAAACTCATCTTT.

In the case of this clone: This likely reflects a read error, since a far larger clone is one base away. Other DNA variants within this sample encode the same CDR3. This chain connects TRDV1 to TRDJ1; D ambiguous. CDR3 length: 19 amino acids. The V gene's germline CDR1 is TSWWSYY and CDR2 QGS. V was clipped by 0 bases and J by 5 bases, with 25 bases between them. CDR3 loop: CALGELVGIGRKQADKLIF. The CDR3 DNA is TGTGCTCTTGGGGAACTAGTTGGTATTGGGCGGAAACAAGCTGATAAACTCATCTTT.

Turning to this clone: This DNA's translation differs at residue 5 from TCRdb's protein, which comes from a much larger clone; a read error is likely, and the protein shown is translated from the DNA. The chain is built from TRDV1 and TRDJ1; 8 nucleotides align to TRDD2. The J gene is not listed in TCRdb, so it was assigned here from a DNA match to germline. The germline gives CDR1 TSWWSYY, CDR2 QGS. This CDR3 has 18 residues. The trim removed 4 bases at V and 7 bases at J, leaving 20 bases unmatched. The CDR3 is CALGGVFLRPGGLLKLIF. The DNA of the CDR3 is TGTGCTCTTGGGGGAGTCTTCCTACGTCCGGGGGGGCTTCTTAAACTCATCTTT.

The sample holds a few counts of this clone. TCRdb assigns this DNA the protein of a much larger clone, which departs from its translation at residue 5; this likely reflects a read error, and the protein shown comes from translating the DNA. The genes are TRDV1 and TRDJ1; TRDD3 aligns across 7 bases. The trim removed 4 bases at V and 0 bases at J, leaving 14 bases unmatched. CDR3 length: 18 residues. The V gene's germline CDR1 is TSWWSYY and CDR2 QGS. The CDR3: CALGGHFGGQTYTDKLIF. The CDR3 nucleotides read TGTGCTCTTGGGGGACATTTTGGGGGACAAACATACACCGATAAACTCATCTTT.

This clone was picked up many times. A read error is the likely source, as a far larger clone sits one nucleotide away. Other DNA sequences in this sample translate to the same CDR3. The chain employs TRDV1 and TRDJ1; 8 bases match TRDD3. Per the germline V gene, CDR1 is TSWWSYY and CDR2 is QGS. The CDR3 has 25 amino acids. Trimming cost V 0 bases and J 0 bases; bases outside gene matches: 30. CDR3 DNA sequence: TGTGCTCTTGGGGAACTGGGACCCCCCTTAGGGCCCCTCGACTGGGGGGAATTGTACACCGATAAACTCATCTTT. Its protein is CALGELGPPLGPLDWGELYTDKLIF.

On this clone: The protein in TCRdb stems from a much larger clone and differs at residue 6 from this DNA's translation, likely a read error; here the protein is translated from the DNA. This sequence joins TRDV2 and TRDJ1; D possibly corresponds to TRDD3 (5 bases). The J gene was missing in TCRdb and was found by matching the end of the DNA to germline. The germline V gene has CDR1 GEAIGNYY and CDR2 EKD. The germline V and J ends were trimmed by 0 bases and 1 base, with 14 bases remaining between them. The CDR3 sequence is 16 residues long. CDR3 sequence (DNA): TGTGCCTGTGACACCGGGGAAGAAGAGGGCACCGATAAACTCATCTTT. This encodes CACDTGEEEGTDKLIF.

This clone was observed a few times. A read error likely explains why the TCRdb protein, taken from a much larger clone, differs from this DNA's translation at residues 9 and 15; the protein shown is translated from the DNA. The chain recombines TRDV2 with TRDJ1; D call uncertain. CDR3 length: 17 amino acids. The germline CDR1 and CDR2 sequences are GEAIGNYY and EKD. CDR3 loop: CACDTVGQSDHTDKPIF. DNA for the CDR3: TGTGCCTGTGACACCGTGGGACAGTCAGACCACACCGATAAACCCATCTTT.

Note on this clone: This likely stems from a read error, as it lies one base from a far larger clone. Additional DNA sequences in this sample encode the identical CDR3. The chain links TRDV1 to TRDJ1; D may be TRDD3 (5 bases). This CDR3 has 23 residues. Trimming shortened V by 4 bases and J by 1 base, and 37 bases separated the two germline ends. Germline CDR1 is TSWWSYY and CDR2 is QGS. CDR3 sequence reads: CALGVRRGAAQEAYTVLTDKLIF. For the CDR3, the DNA is TGTGCTCTTGGGGTCCGTAGGGGGGCGGCCCAGGAGGCGTATACTGTCCTCACCGATAAACTCATCTTT.

The sample holds many counts of this clone. The amino acid sequence in TCRdb belongs to a much larger clone and departs from this DNA's translation at residue 4, likely a sequencing read error; the sequence shown is translated from the DNA. The J gene is TRDJ1, the V gene TRDV1, with D tentatively TRDD3 (5 bases). The germline gives CDR1 TSWWSYY, CDR2 QGS. The CDR3 is made up of 14 amino acids. The CDR3 loop is CALRDGTRSDKLIF. The CDR3 nucleotides read TGTGCTCTTAGGGATGGGACTAGGTCCGATAAACTCATCTTT.